This TCR beta chain was recovered during a study of T cells after yellow fever vaccination. Study results and limitations: After the booster, 96% of CD4 and roughly nine tenths of CD8 primary-response clones were re-detected.

MiXCR, applied by TCRdb to the 5' RACE reads, yields one record per CDR3 protein. The sample has just under 600,000 distinct CDR3 sequences; approximately 15% are singletons. Regarding this clonotype: What it binds is not known.

This TCR was recovered from a man aged 25-45 years who received the YFV17D yellow fever vaccine. This specimen consisted of PBMCs, obtained on the day of the yellow fever booster vaccination.

CDR3 DNA sequence: TGTGCCAGCAGCGACCGGGACTTCAAAACTCAGTACTTC. It specifies CASSDRDFKTQYF. V and J are TRBV5-4 and TRBJ2-4; perhaps TRBD2 as D (6 bases). This CDR3 is built from 13 residues. V was clipped by 4 bases and J by 12 bases, with 17 bases between them. The germline V gene has CDR1 SGHNT and CDR2 YYREEE (reference sequence).